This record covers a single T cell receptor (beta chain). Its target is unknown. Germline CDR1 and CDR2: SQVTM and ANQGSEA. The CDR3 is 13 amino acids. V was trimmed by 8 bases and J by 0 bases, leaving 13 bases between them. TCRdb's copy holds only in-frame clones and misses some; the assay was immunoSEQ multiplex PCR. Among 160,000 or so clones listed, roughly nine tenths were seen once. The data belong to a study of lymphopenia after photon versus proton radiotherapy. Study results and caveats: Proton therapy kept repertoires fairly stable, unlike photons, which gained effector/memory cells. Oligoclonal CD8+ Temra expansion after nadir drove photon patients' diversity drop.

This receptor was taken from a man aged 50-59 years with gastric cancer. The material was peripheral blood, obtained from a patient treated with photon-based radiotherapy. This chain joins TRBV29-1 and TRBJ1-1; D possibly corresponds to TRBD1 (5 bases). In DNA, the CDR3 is TGCAGCCCTAGGGGTTCCATGAACACTGAAGCTTTCTTT. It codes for CSPRGSMNTEAFF.